The entry below gives a single T cell receptor (beta chain) sequence along with its context. These data originate in a study of control samples from healthy donors and cancer patients. Germline-derived CDR1 and CDR2 are LNHDA and SQIVND (reference sequence). This CDR3 has 15 amino acids. V dropped 4 bases and J dropped 4 bases, with 11 bases sitting between them. The data were produced by immunoSEQ multiplex PCR, yet TCRdb's version contains in-frame clones alone and is incomplete. The data show 100,000 or so clones, with just over 90% seen just once and around 2.3% held by the top ten. Material: blood. The receptor's source is a woman in her late teens or twenties in good health. The rearrangement uses TRBV19 and TRBJ2-6; D may be TRBD2 (5 bases). The CDR3 sequence is CASSKRTAGANVLTF. The CDR3, as DNA: TGTGCCAGTAGTAAACGGACTGCGGGGGCCAACGTCCTGACTTTC.